This T cell receptor (beta chain) was sequenced for a study of neurological immune-mediated disorders. This CDR3 comprises 15 residues. TCRdb re-called the 5' RACE reads through MiXCR, storing one row per CDR3 protein. This sample has 70,000 or so distinct CDR3 sequences, with 2.5% to 4% found just once. The TCR originated in a woman in her 50s with multiple sclerosis. The sequenced material came from PBMCs. The rearrangement uses TRBV21-1 and TRBJ2-1. TRBV21-1 has pseudogene status. The CDR3 spells CASSHRCSLGNEQFF. The CDR3 bases are TGTGCCAGCAGCCACCGATGCAGCCTGGGCAATGAGCAGTTCTTC.